The T cell receptor beta chain under discussion was sequenced for a study of shared clonotypes between healthy human individuals. Notes on the study in general: At large depth, rarefaction still showed sorted-subset sequencing to be incomplete. Compared with memory subsets, naive subsets generally had larger estimated richness.

Details on this clone: What it binds is not known.

Method: immunoSEQ multiplex PCR; TCRdb's copy keeps in-frame clones and lacks some. This table holds 850,000 to 1,200,000 clones, under 80% found once. This sequence was found in a young man in good health. The material sequenced was memory CD4+ T cells sorted from blood. Subset noted: CD45RA-negative fraction.

Here the CDR3 reads CASSFYSGTVNYNEQFF. The CDR3 nucleotides read TGCGCCAGCAGCTTTTACTCCGGGACTGTTAACTACAATGAGCAGTTCTTC. V usage is TRBV5-1 and J usage is TRBJ2-1; possibly TRBD2 for D (6 bases). The CDR3 runs to 17 residues. Per germline, CDR1 SGHRS and CDR2 YFSETQ. Trimming stripped 2 bases from V and 3 bases from J, with 18 bases between.